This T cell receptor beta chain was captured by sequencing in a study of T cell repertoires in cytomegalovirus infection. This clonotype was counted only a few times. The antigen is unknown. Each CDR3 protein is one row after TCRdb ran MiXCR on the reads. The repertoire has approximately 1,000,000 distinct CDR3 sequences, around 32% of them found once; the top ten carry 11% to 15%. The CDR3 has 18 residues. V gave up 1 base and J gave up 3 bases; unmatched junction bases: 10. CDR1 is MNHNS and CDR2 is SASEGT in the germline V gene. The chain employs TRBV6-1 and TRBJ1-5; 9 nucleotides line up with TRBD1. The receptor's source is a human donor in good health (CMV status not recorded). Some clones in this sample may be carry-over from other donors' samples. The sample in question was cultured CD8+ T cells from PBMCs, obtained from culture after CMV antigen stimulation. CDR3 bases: TGTGCCAGCAGTGAAGGGAGGAGGACAGGGGCGCACAATCAGCCCCAGCATTTT. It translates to CASSEGRRTGAHNQPQHF.